Shown below are 28 T cell receptor beta chains from a single sample sequenced in a study of yellow fever vaccine responses in identical twins. A single record per CDR3 protein comes from TCRdb applying MiXCR to the RT-PCR reads. Here the sample spans 15,000 to 20,000 distinct CDR3 sequences, roughly 80% being singletons. The material was T cells from blood (PBMCs), unsorted or a sorted subset (not recorded which), obtained before or after yellow fever vaccination (not recorded which). The receptors were sampled from a young woman who received the yellow fever vaccine.

In its sample, this clonotype was seen a few times. DNA for the CDR3: TGTGCCAGCACCCATGGGGGTACCTACGAGCAGTACTTC. Amino acid sequence: CASTHGGTYEQYF. This chain connects TRBV7-9 to TRBJ2-7; D is possibly TRBD1 or TRBD2 (5 bases each). Trimming cost V 7 bases and J 2 bases, with 12 bases left between them. The germline CDR1 and CDR2 sequences are SEHNR and FQNEAQ (reference sequence). The CDR3 has 13 residues. Based on the CDR3 plus reference TRBV7-9 and TRBJ2-7, the full variable domain is DTGVSQNPRHKITKRGQNVTFRCDPISEHNRLYWYRQTLGQGPEFLTYFQNEAQLEKSRLLSDRFSAERPKGSFSTLEIQRTEQGDSAMYLCASTHGGTYEQYFGPGTRLTVT.

This clonotype has just a few counts. The chain recombines TRBV7-3 with TRBJ1-2; the match to TRBD1 covers 8 bases. V lost 8 bases and J lost 1; bases outside the gene matches: 3. Germline CDR1 and CDR2: SGHTA and FQGTGA. The CDR3 contains 13 residues. In nucleotides, the CDR3 is TGTGCCAGCCGGGGACAGGATAACTATGGCTACACCTTC. It yields the protein CASRGQDNYGYTF.

This clonotype was observed a handful of times. V and J are TRBV11-3 and TRBJ1-6, with D tentatively TRBD1 (5 bases). This CDR3 has 14 residues. V was shortened by 4 bases and J by 7 bases, with 11 bases between the two germline ends. Germline-derived CDR1 and CDR2 are SGHNT and YENEEA. Here the CDR3 reads CASSSTAANSPLHF. CDR3 bases: TGTGCCAGCAGCTCGACAGCAGCAAATTCACCCCTCCACTTT.

V is TRBV12-3 or TRBV12-4 and J is TRBJ2-1; D uncertain. The CDR3 totals 12 residues. Between the trimmed V and J ends, which lost 2 bases and 6 bases, there was a span of 5 bases. As DNA, the CDR3 is TGTGCCAGCAGTTTAAGATCCAATGAGCAGTTCTTC. Translated: CASSLRSNEQFF.

This clonotype was picked up a small number of times. This chain joins TRBV29-1 and TRBJ2-7; TRBD1 matches 7 bases. CDR3 size: 16 residues. Germline CDR1 reads SQVTM; CDR2 reads ANQGSEA. V lost 5 bases to trimming and J lost 5 bases; unmatched junction nucleotides: 18. The CDR3 region is CSVILTNRGSADEQYF. The CDR3, as DNA: TGCAGCGTTATACTCACTAACAGGGGATCAGCGGACGAGCAGTACTTC.

For the CDR3, the DNA is TGTGCCAGCAGTCCCCGTCTAGCGGGAGGGCCGGGGGAGCAGTTCTTC. This gives the protein CASSPRLAGGPGEQFF. V gene TRBV12-3 or TRBV12-4 combines with J gene TRBJ2-1, with 12 bases aligning to TRBD2. The CDR3 has 16 residues. With V trimmed by 5 bases and J by 10 bases, 12 bases remained unmatched.

This chain links TRBV4-1 with TRBJ2-1; D perhaps matches TRBD2 (6 bases). The V and J ends lost 6 bases and 5 bases respectively, with 14 bases between them. The germline CDR1 and CDR2 sequences are MGHRA and YSYEKL. The CDR3 length is 14 residues. DNA for the CDR3: TGCGCCAGCAGACTTGCCGGGAGTAACAATGAGCAGTTCTTC. Protein sequence: CASRLAGSNNEQFF.

This chain connects TRBV28 to TRBJ1-2, with 8 positions matching TRBD1. The V segment lost 11 bases and the J segment 4 bases; nucleotides outside the gene matches: 12. CDR1 is MDHEN, CDR2 SYDVKM, per germline. The CDR3 spans 14 residues. The CDR3 sequence: CAGTSTGGAYGYTF. The CDR3 DNA follows: TGTGCCGGGACTTCTACAGGGGGGGCCTATGGCTACACCTTC.

The chain links TRBV11-1 to TRBJ1-4, with D unresolved. Germline CDR1 SGHAT, CDR2 FQDESV (reference sequence). The V gene lost 2 bases and the J gene lost 3 bases, with 10 bases spanning the gap. The CDR3 has 15 residues. The DNA for the CDR3 is TGTGCCAGCAGCTTATTTCAAGGGTCTAATGAAAAACTGTTTTTT. Translated, it gives CASSLFQGSNEKLFF. The complete variable domain, with remaining parts taken from reference TRBV11-1 and TRBJ1-4, reads EAEVAQSPRYKITEKSQAVAFWCDPISGHATLYWYRQILGQGPELLVQFQDESVVDDSQLPKDRFSAERLKGVDSTLKIQPAELGDSAMYLCASSLFQGSNEKLFFGSGTQLSVL.

V usage is TRBV6-5 and J usage is TRBJ2-6; TRBD2 matches at 7 bases. The CDR3 is made up of 16 amino acids. CDR1 is MNHEY and CDR2 is SVGAGI in the germline V gene. The V segment lost 2 bases and the J segment 0 bases; nucleotides outside the gene matches: 1. As DNA, the CDR3 is TGTGCCAGCAGTTACGGGGGGGGCTCTGGGGCCAACGTCCTGACTTTC. Amino acids: CASSYGGGSGANVLTF.

This clonotype appeared once. The chain employs TRBV18 and TRBJ1-3; D unresolved. In germline, CDR1 is KGHSH, CDR2 LQKENI. The CDR3 has 14 residues. Trimming pared 3 bases from V and 2 bases from J, leaving 8 bases between. The CDR3 region is CASSPANPGNTIYF. CDR3 DNA: TGTGCCAGCTCACCCGCCAACCCTGGAAACACCATATATTTT.

The chain couples TRBV18 to TRBJ2-1; 14 bases match TRBD2. This CDR3 has 17 amino acids. Germline trimming cut 3 bases from V and 9 bases from J; bases unmatched to any gene: 10. The germline V gene encodes CDR1 KGHSH and CDR2 LQKENI. The CDR3 loop is CASSPQSGLAGVGEQFF. CDR3 nucleotides: TGTGCCAGCTCACCGCAATCGGGACTAGCGGGAGTGGGTGAGCAGTTCTTC.

This clonotype is a singleton in its sample. The chain is built from TRBV15 and TRBJ2-3, with 11 positions matching TRBD2. This CDR3 spans 15 amino acids. Germline assignment: CDR1 LNHNV and CDR2 YYDKDF (reference sequence). Trimming cost V 6 bases and J 5 bases; bases outside gene matches: 7. The CDR3 DNA follows: TGTGCCACCAGTCCCGGGACTAGCGGTGTAGATACGCAGTATTTT. Protein: CATSPGTSGVDTQYF. Drawing the rest from reference TRBV15 and TRBJ2-3, the complete variable domain is DAMVIQNPRYQVTQFGKPVTLSCSQTLNHNVMYWYQQKSSQAPKLLFHYYDKDFNNEADTPDNFQSRRPNTSFCFLDIRSPGLGDTAMYLCATSPGTSGVDTQYFGPGTRLTVL.

This clonotype was recorded once. The chain employs TRBV11-2 and TRBJ2-1; D is undetermined. CDR1 SGHAT and CDR2 FQNNGV come from the germline V gene. CDR3 length: 15 residues. Trimming removed 0 bases from V and 8 bases from J, with 14 bases in between. The CDR3, as DNA: TGTGCCAGCAGCTTAGACCTCTGGGATTTGGATGAGCAGTTCTTC. Residues: CASSLDLWDLDEQFF.

This chain joins TRBV29-1 and TRBJ2-5; D is unresolved. Between the trimmed V and J ends, which lost 1 base and 6 bases, there was a span of 12 bases. This CDR3 contains 13 residues. Germline CDR1 is SQVTM and CDR2 is ANQGSEA. This chain's CDR3 is CSVEAPLGKTQYF. The CDR3 DNA reads TGCAGCGTTGAAGCACCCCTGGGAAAGACCCAGTACTTC.

This chain joins TRBV9 and TRBJ2-1, with D tentatively TRBD2 (5 bases). Trimming removed 0 bases from V and 5 bases from J, with 9 bases in between. The CDR3 runs 14 residues. Germline V CDR1 and CDR2: SGDLS, YYNGEE. DNA for the CDR3: TGTGCCAGCAGCGTAGGTCTAGCTCACAATGAGCAGTTCTTC. This encodes CASSVGLAHNEQFF.

V is TRBV4-3 and J is TRBJ2-1, with 7 bases that match TRBD1. There are 15 residues in the CDR3. The ends lost 3 bases at V and 8 bases at J; junction bases unmatched: 10. Per the germline V gene, CDR1 is LGHNA and CDR2 is YSLEER. CDR3 sequence reads: CASSQDRGDSYEQFF. CDR3 DNA: TGCGCCAGCAGCCAGGATCGAGGGGACAGCTATGAGCAGTTCTTC.

The chain links TRBV6-5 to TRBJ2-1, with D possibly TRBD1 on 5 matching bases. This CDR3 is built from 16 residues. Germline lookup yields CDR1 MNHEY and CDR2 SVGAGI. Trimming shortened V by 0 bases and J by 0 bases, and 9 bases separated the two germline ends. The CDR3 DNA follows: TGTGCCAGCAGTTACTCCTACAGGAGCTCCTACAATGAGCAGTTCTTC. Its translation is CASSYSYRSSYNEQFF.

Comments on this clonotype: The junction differs from germline at one of its ends, possibly a read error. The CDR3 DNA reads TGTGCCAGCAGCTTAGACACCGGTTTTCACTTT. Translating gives CASSLDTGFHF. V usage is TRBV7-2 and J usage is TRBJ1-1; no definite D call. CDR1 is SGHTA and CDR2 is FQGNSA in the germline V gene. The CDR3 covers 11 residues. The full variable domain, with the rest looked up from reference TRBV7-2 and TRBJ1-1, is GAGVSQSPSNKVTEKGKDVELRCDPISGHTALYWYRQSLGQGLEFLIYFQGNSAPDKSGLPSDRFSAERTGGSVSTLTIQRTQQEDSAVYLCASSLDTGFHFGQGTRLTVV.

CDR3 amino acids: CASSLFPGRDEGTQYF. The CDR3 DNA is TGTGCCAGCAGTTTATTCCCGGGGCGGGATGAAGGTACGCAGTATTTT. The chain is built from TRBV27 and TRBJ2-3; perhaps TRBD2 as D (6 bases). V lost 1 base to trimming and J lost 8 bases, with 19 bases between them. Germline CDR1 is MNHEY and CDR2 is SMNVEV (reference sequence). The CDR3 has 16 amino acids.

CDR3 nucleotides: TGTGCCAGTAGGGGGGACAGCCAAGAGACCCAGTACTTC. Its translation is CASRGDSQETQYF. V and J are TRBV19 and TRBJ2-5, with TRBD1 matching 7 bases. V was pared by 6 bases and J by 1 base, with 2 bases of the junction left unmatched. The CDR3 spans 13 residues. CDR1 and CDR2 from the germline V gene are LNHDA and SQIVND (reference sequence).

V gene TRBV6-2 or TRBV6-3 combines with J gene TRBJ2-4; D possibly matches TRBD1 or TRBD2 (5 bases each). CDR1 and CDR2 (germline): MNHEY, SVGEGT. Trimming cost V 0 bases and J 0 bases, with 9 bases left between them. CDR3 length: 16 residues. The CDR3 DNA follows: TGTGCCAGCAGTTACTCAGGGACGGAAGCCAAAAACATTCAGTACTTC. This sequence encodes CASSYSGTEAKNIQYF.

J is TRBJ1-1 and V is TRBV15; D possibly corresponds to TRBD1 (6 bases). Looked up from germline, CDR1 is LNHNV and CDR2 is YYDKDF (reference sequence). This CDR3 has 15 residues. Trimming took off 3 bases at V and 5 bases at J, with 16 bases between the two ends. For the CDR3, the DNA is TGTGCCACCAGCAGTCACCTTGGGGGGCGGACTGAAGCTTTCTTT. The encoded protein is CATSSHLGGRTEAFF.

This chain uses TRBV7-1 with TRBJ2-3, with D unclear. TRBV7-1 is recorded as an ORF, its role being uncertain. The CDR3 has 12 residues. V was clipped by 1 base and J by 1 base, with 0 bases between them. The CDR3 sequence is CASSSGTDTQYF. The CDR3 DNA is TGTGCCAGCAGCTCAGGCACAGATACGCAGTATTTT.

This clonotype showed up just a few times. The gene calls are TRBV11-3 and TRBJ2-3; 7 nucleotides match TRBD1. J was trimmed by 2 bases and V by 4 bases; bases with no gene match: 3. CDR3 size: 14 residues. Germline-derived CDR1 and CDR2 are SGHNT and YENEEA. The CDR3 protein is CASSSGQFTDTQYF. The CDR3 DNA reads as TGTGCCAGCAGCTCGGGACAGTTCACAGATACGCAGTATTTT.

This rearrangement joins TRBV20-1 to TRBJ2-7, with 8 positions matching TRBD1. In germline, CDR1 is DFQATT, CDR2 SNEGSKA (reference sequence). The J segment lost 3 bases and the V segment lost 7 bases, leaving 5 bases of the junction unmatched. The CDR3 is 12 residues long. The CDR3: CSGRDRLYEQYF. CDR3 bases: TGCAGTGGCCGGGACAGGCTCTACGAGCAGTACTTC.

The chain carries TRBV20-1 and TRBJ2-5; 7 bases fit TRBD2. The CDR3 runs 15 residues. Per germline, CDR1 DFQATT and CDR2 SNEGSKA (reference sequence). V lost 0 bases to trimming and J lost 6 bases; unmatched junction nucleotides: 10. The chain's CDR3 is CSARDLGTNRKTQYF. The CDR3 nucleotides are TGCAGTGCTAGAGATCTTGGGACTAACAGAAAGACCCAGTACTTC.

The V and J genes are TRBV14 and TRBJ2-1; D is possibly TRBD1 or TRBD2 (5 bases each). V was pared by 4 bases and J by 10 bases, with 14 bases between. CDR3 size: 13 residues. The germline gives CDR1 SGHDN, CDR2 FVKESK. Here the CDR3 reads CASSPFLEGEQFF. The CDR3 DNA reads as TGTGCCAGCAGCCCATTCCTCGAGGGGGAGCAGTTCTTC.